Listed below are T cell receptor beta chains from one sample, sequenced in a study of shared clonotypes between healthy human individuals. The method was immunoSEQ multiplex PCR; TCRdb's version includes in-frame clones alone and lacks a portion of them. Altogether roughly 2.4 million clones are present, 90% to 97% being singletons, with the ten largest covering roughly 0.13%. Sequenced input: naive CD4+ T cells sorted from blood. Receptor source: a man aged 18 to 35 in good health. Each CDR3 is given with its conserved first and last residue. Each record gives: CDR3 protein, CDR3 DNA, V gene, D gene, clone size, J gene. D genes are given only for firm matches. Part of the rows lack a size; the others show once, few, many or a class for expanded clones.

CDR3aa: CASSSRYRPYEQYF; CDR3nt: TGTGCCAGCAGTTCCCGGTACAGACCCTACGAGCAGTACTTC; v_gene: TRBV28; d_gene: NA; abundance: NA; j_gene: TRBJ2-7
CDR3aa: CASSSGTNQETQYF; CDR3nt: TGTGCCAGCAGCTCCGGGACAAACCAAGAGACCCAGTACTTC; v_gene: TRBV5-4; d_gene: NA; abundance: NA; j_gene: TRBJ2-5
CDR3aa: CASSFTGGDAKNIQYF; CDR3nt: TGTGCCAGCAGCTTCACAGGGGGCGATGCCAAAAACATTCAGTACTTC; v_gene: TRBV5-6; d_gene: TRBD1; abundance: NA; j_gene: TRBJ2-4
CDR3aa: CASSRGPYGYTF; CDR3nt: TGTGCCAGCAGCCGGGGACCTTATGGCTACACCTTC; v_gene: TRBV5-6; d_gene: NA; abundance: NA; j_gene: TRBJ1-2
CDR3aa: CASSSTGLAAYNEQFF; CDR3nt: TGTGCCAGCAGCTCAACCGGACTAGCAGCCTACAATGAGCAGTTCTTC; v_gene: TRBV7-9; d_gene: TRBD2; abundance: NA; j_gene: TRBJ2-1
CDR3aa: CAIGEPPGGYTF; CDR3nt: TGTGCCATCGGGGAACCTCCTGGTGGCTACACCTTC; v_gene: TRBV10-3; d_gene: NA; abundance: NA; j_gene: TRBJ1-2
CDR3aa: CASSVAAGLYGYTF; CDR3nt: TGTGCCAGCAGCGTAGCGGCCGGGCTCTATGGCTACACCTTC; v_gene: TRBV9; d_gene: NA; abundance: once; j_gene: TRBJ1-2
CDR3aa: CASSPSGRWYGYTF; CDR3nt: TGTGCCAGCAGCCCGAGTGGGCGATGGTATGGCTACACCTTC; v_gene: TRBV9; d_gene: NA; abundance: NA; j_gene: TRBJ1-2
CDR3aa: CASSLSWGREGYTF; CDR3nt: TGTGCCAGCAGTTTATCATGGGGGCGCGAGGGCTACACCTTC; v_gene: TRBV27; d_gene: NA; abundance: NA; j_gene: TRBJ1-2
CDR3aa: CATLLGGTESYEQYF; CDR3nt: TGTGCCACCCTATTGGGCGGGACAGAATCCTACGAGCAGTACTTC; v_gene: TRBV10-3; d_gene: NA; abundance: NA; j_gene: TRBJ2-7
CDR3aa: CASSYSPTSLYGYTF; CDR3nt: TGTGCCAGCAGTTACTCGCCGACCAGTCTGTATGGCTACACCTTC; v_gene: TRBV6-5; d_gene: NA; abundance: NA; j_gene: TRBJ1-2
CDR3aa: CASGNRNTGELFF; CDR3nt: TGTGCCAGCGGTAACAGGAACACCGGGGAGCTGTTTTTT; v_gene: TRBV2; d_gene: NA; abundance: once; j_gene: TRBJ2-2
CDR3aa: CASSPSLDRGGNTIYF; CDR3nt: TGTGCCAGCTCACCAAGTCTCGACAGGGGCGGAAACACCATATATTTT; v_gene: TRBV18; d_gene: TRBD1; abundance: NA; j_gene: TRBJ1-3
CDR3aa: CASSLSARDGYTF; CDR3nt: TGTGCCAGCAGTTTATCAGCCAGGGACGGCTACACCTTC; v_gene: TRBV27; d_gene: NA; abundance: NA; j_gene: TRBJ1-2
CDR3aa: CASSPPVGGADKNIQYF; CDR3nt: TGTGCCAGCTCACCACCCGTGGGGGGCGCGGACAAAAACATTCAGTACTTC; v_gene: TRBV18; d_gene: NA; abundance: NA; j_gene: TRBJ2-4
CDR3aa: CAISVGERVYEQYF; CDR3nt: TGTGCCATCAGTGTGGGGGAAAGAGTCTACGAGCAGTACTTC; v_gene: TRBV10-3; d_gene: NA; abundance: NA; j_gene: TRBJ2-7
CDR3aa: CASSLYRVNEKLFF; CDR3nt: TGTGCCAGCAGTTTATACCGAGTTAATGAAAAACTGTTTTTT; v_gene: TRBV28; d_gene: NA; abundance: once; j_gene: TRBJ1-4
CDR3aa: CASSPPQPSPLHF; CDR3nt: TGTGCCAGCTCACCACCGCAGCCCTCACCCCTCCACTTT; v_gene: TRBV18; d_gene: NA; abundance: NA; j_gene: TRBJ1-6
CDR3aa: CASSLLAGASYEQYF; CDR3nt: TGTGCCAGCAGTTTACTAGCGGGGGCCTCCTACGAGCAGTACTTC; v_gene: TRBV28; d_gene: TRBD2; abundance: NA; j_gene: TRBJ2-7
CDR3aa: CASIPPGGFGNTIYF; CDR3nt: TGTGCCAGCATCCCACCGGGGGGCTTTGGAAACACCATATATTTT; v_gene: TRBV6-5; d_gene: NA; abundance: NA; j_gene: TRBJ1-3
CDR3aa: CASSSREAPYEQYF; CDR3nt: TGTGCCAGCAGCTCACGGGAGGCCCCCTACGAGCAGTACTTC; v_gene: TRBV5-4; d_gene: TRBD2; abundance: once; j_gene: TRBJ2-7
CDR3aa: CASRRVSGELFF; CDR3nt: TGTGCCAGCAGACGGGTTTCCGGGGAGCTGTTTTTT; v_gene: TRBV6-5; d_gene: NA; abundance: NA; j_gene: TRBJ2-2
CDR3aa: CASSDEGAQYF; CDR3nt: TGTGCCAGCAGTGATGAGGGGGCCCAGTACTTC; v_gene: TRBV2; d_gene: NA; abundance: NA; j_gene: TRBJ2-5
CDR3aa: CASSMRTANTEAFF; CDR3nt: TGTGCCAGTAGTATGCGGACAGCGAACACTGAAGCTTTCTTT; v_gene: TRBV19; d_gene: NA; abundance: NA; j_gene: TRBJ1-1
CDR3aa: CASSSTSESSYNEQFF; CDR3nt: TGCGCCAGCAGTTCGACTAGCGAGAGCTCCTACAATGAGCAGTTCTTC; v_gene: TRBV5-1; d_gene: TRBD2; abundance: NA; j_gene: TRBJ2-1
CDR3aa: CAIRGASGGYEQYF; CDR3nt: TGTGCCATCAGGGGGGCTAGCGGAGGCTACGAGCAGTACTTC; v_gene: TRBV10-3; d_gene: NA; abundance: NA; j_gene: TRBJ2-7
CDR3aa: CASSPRRQDSYEQYF; CDR3nt: TGTGCCAGCTCACCACGAAGACAGGACTCCTACGAGCAGTACTTC; v_gene: TRBV18; d_gene: NA; abundance: NA; j_gene: TRBJ2-7
CDR3aa: CASRRGELQPQHF; CDR3nt: TGTGCCAGCAGGAGGGGAGAGCTTCAGCCCCAGCATTTT; v_gene: TRBV6-1; d_gene: NA; abundance: NA; j_gene: TRBJ1-5
CDR3aa: CASSLSDRVYEQYF; CDR3nt: TGTGCCAGCAGCTTGTCGGACAGGGTTTACGAGCAGTACTTC; v_gene: TRBV11-2; d_gene: TRBD1; abundance: NA; j_gene: TRBJ2-7
CDR3aa: CASSERGLEGEKLFF; CDR3nt: TGCGCCAGCAGCGAAAGGGGACTCGAAGGTGAAAAACTGTTTTTT; v_gene: TRBV5-1; d_gene: NA; abundance: NA; j_gene: TRBJ1-4
CDR3aa: CASRGGTEGQFF; CDR3nt: TGTGCCAGCAGAGGAGGGACAGAAGGGCAGTTCTTC; v_gene: TRBV6-5; d_gene: NA; abundance: NA; j_gene: TRBJ2-1
CDR3aa: CASSGAGLYQETQYF; CDR3nt: TGTGCCAGCAGCGGTGCCGGCCTGTACCAAGAGACCCAGTACTTC; v_gene: TRBV7-2; d_gene: NA; abundance: NA; j_gene: TRBJ2-5
CDR3aa: CASSAATANYGYTF; CDR3nt: TGTGCCAGCAGCGCGGCGACAGCTAACTATGGCTACACCTTC; v_gene: TRBV5-4; d_gene: NA; abundance: NA; j_gene: TRBJ1-2
CDR3aa: CASSPGTGVEKLFF; CDR3nt: TGCGCCAGCAGCCCGGGGACAGGCGTTGAAAAACTGTTTTTT; v_gene: TRBV5-1; d_gene: TRBD1; abundance: NA; j_gene: TRBJ1-4
CDR3aa: CASSPLTGVSYEQYF; CDR3nt: TGTGCCAGCAGCCCCCTTACGGGGGTTTCCTACGAGCAGTACTTC; v_gene: TRBV7-9; d_gene: NA; abundance: NA; j_gene: TRBJ2-7
CDR3aa: CASRKDRATYEQYF; CDR3nt: TGTGCCAGCAGAAAGGACAGGGCGACCTACGAGCAGTACTTC; v_gene: TRBV7-2; d_gene: TRBD1; abundance: NA; j_gene: TRBJ2-7
CDR3aa: CASSKGTGNYGYTF; CDR3nt: TGTGCCAGCAGCAAGGGGACAGGCAACTATGGCTACACCTTC; v_gene: TRBV7-9; d_gene: TRBD1; abundance: NA; j_gene: TRBJ1-2
CDR3aa: CAWRVHTGELFF; CDR3nt: TGTGCCTGGAGAGTACACACCGGGGAGCTGTTTTTT; v_gene: TRBV30; d_gene: NA; abundance: NA; j_gene: TRBJ2-2
CDR3aa: CASSLSTGQNEKLFF; CDR3nt: TGTGCCAGCAGCCTCTCGACAGGGCAAAATGAAAAACTGTTTTTT; v_gene: TRBV5-8; d_gene: TRBD1; abundance: NA; j_gene: TRBJ1-4
CDR3aa: CASSSQAGATDTQYF; CDR3nt: TGTGCCAGCAGCTCCCAAGCGGGCGCCACAGATACGCAGTATTTT; v_gene: TRBV7-2; d_gene: NA; abundance: NA; j_gene: TRBJ2-3
CDR3aa: CASREQGTLSNQPQHF; CDR3nt: TGTGCCAGCAGGGAACAGGGGACTCTTAGCAATCAGCCCCAGCATTTT; v_gene: TRBV2; d_gene: TRBD1; abundance: NA; j_gene: TRBJ1-5
CDR3aa: CASSFRQVTYSNQPQHF; CDR3nt: TGTGCCAGCAGTTTTAGGCAGGTGACTTATAGCAATCAGCCCCAGCATTTT; v_gene: TRBV28; d_gene: NA; abundance: NA; j_gene: TRBJ1-5
CDR3aa: CASSEGGSYNSPLHF; CDR3nt: TGTGCCAGCAGTGAAGGAGGCTCCTATAATTCACCCCTCCACTTT; v_gene: TRBV25-1; d_gene: NA; abundance: NA; j_gene: TRBJ1-6
CDR3aa: CASSFRRAVTDTQYF; CDR3nt: TGTGCCAGCAGCTTTAGGCGGGCGGTCACAGATACGCAGTATTTT; v_gene: TRBV7-2; d_gene: NA; abundance: NA; j_gene: TRBJ2-3
CDR3aa: CASSLRNEQFF; CDR3nt: TGTGCCAGCAGCTTACGAAATGAGCAGTTCTTC; v_gene: TRBV11-2; d_gene: NA; abundance: NA; j_gene: TRBJ2-1
CDR3aa: CASSLRSQTANYGYTF; CDR3nt: TGTGCCAGCAGTTTGAGGAGTCAAACAGCTAACTATGGCTACACCTTC; v_gene: TRBV28; d_gene: NA; abundance: once; j_gene: TRBJ1-2
CDR3aa: CSAVRDTQYF; CDR3nt: TGCAGTGCCGTCAGAGATACGCAGTATTTT; v_gene: TRBV20-1; d_gene: NA; abundance: NA; j_gene: TRBJ2-3
CDR3aa: CASRSTGFSGNTIYF; CDR3nt: TGTGCCAGCAGGTCCACAGGGTTCTCTGGAAACACCATATATTTT; v_gene: TRBV6-6; d_gene: NA; abundance: NA; j_gene: TRBJ1-3
CDR3aa: CASSPGTGFAEAFF; CDR3nt: TGTGCCAGCAGCCCCGGGACAGGTTTCGCTGAAGCTTTCTTT; v_gene: TRBV5-4; d_gene: TRBD1; abundance: NA; j_gene: TRBJ1-1
CDR3aa: CASTPIRGGANVLTF; CDR3nt: TGTGCCAGCACGCCGATCCGGGGCGGGGCCAACGTCCTGACTTTC; v_gene: TRBV6-1; d_gene: NA; abundance: NA; j_gene: TRBJ2-6